This T cell receptor beta chain was identified during a study of blood T cells in healthy people across ages. Using a J-beta primer mix together with a sample-barcoded 5' primer, a second PCR was run for roughly 7 to 11 cycles. TCRdb reanalysed the 5' RACE reads using MiXCR and keeps one entry per CDR3 protein. In the table there are 590,000 or so distinct CDR3 sequences, approximately 30% of which are singletons. V was cut by 6 bases and J by 3 bases, with 15 bases left in between. CDR3 length: 14 residues. This clonotype was detected many times. The chain links TRBV12-3 or TRBV12-4 to TRBJ2-7; D might be TRBD1 or TRBD2, each matching 6 bases. Sequenced sample: blood. This sequence was found in a woman of 80 years or more in good health. CDR3 DNA sequence: TGTGCCAGCAGCCCTTCCGGGGGCTTCTACGAGCAGTACTTC. Its protein is CASSPSGGFYEQYF.